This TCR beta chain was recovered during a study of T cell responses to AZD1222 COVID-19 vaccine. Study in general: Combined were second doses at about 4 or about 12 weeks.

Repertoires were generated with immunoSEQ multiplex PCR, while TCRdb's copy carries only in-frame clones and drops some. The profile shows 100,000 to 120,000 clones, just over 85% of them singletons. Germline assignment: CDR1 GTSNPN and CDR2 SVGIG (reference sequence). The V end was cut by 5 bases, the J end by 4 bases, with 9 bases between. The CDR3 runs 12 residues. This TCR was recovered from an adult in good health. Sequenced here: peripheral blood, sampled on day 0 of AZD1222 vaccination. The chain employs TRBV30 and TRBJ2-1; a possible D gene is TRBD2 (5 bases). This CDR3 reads CAWALGYNEQFF. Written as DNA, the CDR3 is TGTGCCTGGGCACTAGGTTACAATGAGCAGTTCTTC.